This T cell receptor beta chain was documented in a study of blood T cell repertoires in COVID-19. Across the study: Collection of acute and convalescent COVID-19 samples took place in the United States, Italy and Spain. Sources were T cells, B-cell-depleted T cells, or PBMCs; the material itself was cDNA or gDNA.

V lost 4 bases and J 10 bases, leaving 13 bases between the germline ends. CDR1 and CDR2 from the germline V gene are GTSNPN and SVGIG (reference sequence). There are 11 residues in the CDR3. Some clones are missing from TCRdb's copy, which holds only in-frame ones; the method was immunoSEQ multiplex PCR. The table has some 170,000 clones, roughly 90% seen once. The sequencing sample was made of peripheral blood. The chain employs TRBV30 and TRBJ1-1; no definite D call. The TCR originated in a woman aged 50 to 65 with acute or convalescent COVID-19. The CDR3 protein is CAWKISTRAFF. The CDR3 DNA reads TGTGCCTGGAAGATCTCCACCAGAGCTTTCTTT.